The text below deals with one T cell receptor beta chain. These data belong to a study of blood T cell repertoires in COVID-19. The CDR3 runs 15 residues. Germline V gives CDR1 SGHRS, CDR2 YFSETQ. V lost 4 bases to trimming and J lost 1 base, with 11 bases between them. Here immunoSEQ multiplex PCR was the method, and the copy in TCRdb shows in-frame clones only, minus some. The sample shows under 35,000 clones, around nine tenths of them seen only once. Sequencing input: peripheral blood. The receptor's source is a man between 65 and 79 years old with active COVID-19. The gene calls are TRBV5-1 and TRBJ2-2, with D possibly TRBD2 on 6 matching bases. The CDR3 sequence is CASSGGLLNTGELFF. The CDR3 DNA follows: TGCGCCAGCAGCGGGGGACTGCTGAACACCGGGGAGCTGTTTTTT. The variable domain in full, with the rest retrieved from reference TRBV5-1 and TRBJ2-2, is KAGVTQTPRYLIKTRGQQVTLSCSPISGHRSVSWYQQTPGQGLQFLFEYFSETQRNKGNFPGRFSGRQFSNSRSEMNVSTLELGDSALYLCASSGGLLNTGELFFGEGSRLTVL.